This T cell receptor (beta chain) was recovered during a study of CD8+ T cells in alopecia areata. Findings and limits, study-wide: Scalp data also include sequences from resident alphabeta T cells of normal skin.

It was cDNA, reverse transcribed from extracted RNA, that served as the sequencing template. Sequencing used immunoSEQ multiplex PCR; TCRdb keeps in-frame clones, though not all of them. Here the sample spans approximately 140,000 clones, about 87% being singletons. The V gene's germline CDR1 is LNHNV and CDR2 YYDKDF (reference sequence). Trimming pared 6 bases from V and 6 bases from J, leaving 12 bases between. The CDR3 spans 13 residues. To note about this clone: Its antigen is unidentified.

As part of sample collection, lesional scalp punch biopsies and peripheral blood were taken from alopecia areata patients. The genes are TRBV15 and TRBJ2-1, with D uncertain. Sequenced here: CD8+ T cells sorted from blood, sampled at week 0. The receptor was isolated from a human donor with alopecia areata. CDR3 loop: CATRSDLLNEQFF. Written as DNA, the CDR3 is TGTGCCACCAGATCCGACCTACTCAATGAGCAGTTCTTC.